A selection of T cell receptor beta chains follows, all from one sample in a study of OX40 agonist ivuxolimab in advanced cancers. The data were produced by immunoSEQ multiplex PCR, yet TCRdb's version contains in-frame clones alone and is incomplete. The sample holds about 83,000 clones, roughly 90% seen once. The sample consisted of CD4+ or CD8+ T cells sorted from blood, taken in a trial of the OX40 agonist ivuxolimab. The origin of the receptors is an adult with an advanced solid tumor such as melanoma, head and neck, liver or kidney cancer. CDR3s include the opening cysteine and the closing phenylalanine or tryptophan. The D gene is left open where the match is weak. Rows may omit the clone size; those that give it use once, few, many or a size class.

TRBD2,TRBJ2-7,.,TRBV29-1,TGCAGCGGCGCCCTAGCGGGGGGGAACGAGCAGTACTTC,CSGALAGGNEQYF
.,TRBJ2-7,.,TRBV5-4,TGTGCCAGCAGCCTCTCCGGCGAGCAGTACTTC,CASSLSGEQYF
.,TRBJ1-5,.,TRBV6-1,TGTGCCAGCAGTGAAGGCAGCAATCAGCCCCAGCATTTT,CASSEGSNQPQHF
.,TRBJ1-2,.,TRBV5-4,TGTGCCAGCAGCTCCCGGGGAGCTAACTATGGCTACACCTTC,CASSSRGANYGYTF
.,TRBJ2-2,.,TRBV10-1,TGCGCCAGCAGTGTCGGCAGGTCAGGCGGGGAGCTGTTTTTT,CASSVGRSGGELFF
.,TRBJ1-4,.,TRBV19,TGTGCCAGTAGTGACGATGAAAAACTGTTTTTT,CASSDDEKLFF
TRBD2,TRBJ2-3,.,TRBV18,TGTGCCAGCTCACCAGGACTAGCGGGCACAGATACGCAGTATTTT,CASSPGLAGTDTQYF
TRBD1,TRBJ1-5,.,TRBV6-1,TGTGCCAGCAGTAGGACAGGCCTCCAGCCCCAGCATTTT,CASSRTGLQPQHF
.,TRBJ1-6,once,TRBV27,TGTGCCAGCAGTTCCTTCCTTAGGGGACGAGTCAGCTCCTATAATTCACCCCTCCACTTT,CASSSFLRGRVSSYNSPLHF
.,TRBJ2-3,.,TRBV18,TGTGCCAGCTCAACCGGTCAGCTGGGCGGGCAAGATACGCAGTATTTT,CASSTGQLGGQDTQYF
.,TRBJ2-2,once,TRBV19,TGTGCCAGTAGTACCTTAGGTGGGACCCCATTAACCGGGGAGCTGTTTTTT,CASSTLGGTPLTGELFF
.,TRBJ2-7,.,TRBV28,TGTGCCAGCAGGACTAGTTCGTACGAGCAGTACTTC,CASRTSSYEQYF
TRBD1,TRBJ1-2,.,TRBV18,TGTGCCAGCTCACCCTTCCGGGACAGGGGGCAAGATGGCTACACCTTC,CASSPFRDRGQDGYTF
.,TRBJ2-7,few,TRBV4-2,TGTGCCAGCAGCCAAGATAAAAGGCCCTTCTACGAGCAGTACTTC,CASSQDKRPFYEQYF
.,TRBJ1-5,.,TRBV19,TGTGCCAGTAGTGGTCAGGGAAAGGATCAGCCCCAGCATTTT,CASSGQGKDQPQHF
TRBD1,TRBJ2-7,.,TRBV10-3,TGTGCCATCAGTGCCGGGACAGGGTTAGGTTACGAGCAGTACTTC,CAISAGTGLGYEQYF
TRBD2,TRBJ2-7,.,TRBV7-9,TGTGCCAGCAGCTTCGGACTAGCGGCCAACTACGAGCAGTACTTC,CASSFGLAANYEQYF
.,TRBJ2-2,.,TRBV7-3,TGTGCCAGCAGCCAAACAGAGAACACCGGGGAGCTGTTTTTT,CASSQTENTGELFF
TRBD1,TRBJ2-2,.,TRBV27,TGTGCCAGCAGTTTAAACAGGGGAAACACCGGGGAGCTGTTTTTT,CASSLNRGNTGELFF
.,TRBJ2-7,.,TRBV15,TGTGCCACCAACCTGGGACGGACCTACGAGCAGTACTTC,CATNLGRTYEQYF
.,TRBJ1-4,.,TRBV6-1,TGTGCCAGCAGTGTGCAGGCGGATACTAATGAAAAACTGTTTTTT,CASSVQADTNEKLFF
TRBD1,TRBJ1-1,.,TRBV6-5,TGTGCCAGCAAGACAGGGGGCATCATGAACACTGAAGCTTTCTTT,CASKTGGIMNTEAFF
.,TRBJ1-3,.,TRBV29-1,TGCAGCGTTGAGACGGTGTCTGGAAACACCATATATTTT,CSVETVSGNTIYF
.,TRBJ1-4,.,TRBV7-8,TGTGCCAGCAGCCCCAGGTGGGAAGGCGGAAAACTGTTTTTT,CASSPRWEGGKLFF
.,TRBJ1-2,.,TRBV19,TGTGCCAGTAGCCCACAGCATGCGGGTGGCTACACCTTC,CASSPQHAGGYTF
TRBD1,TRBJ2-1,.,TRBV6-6,TGTGCCAGCAGGGAGACAGGGTTACAGAATGAGCAGTTCTTC,CASRETGLQNEQFF
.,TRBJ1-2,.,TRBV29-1,TGCAGCGTTGAAACAGTCGGAGGTGGCTACACCTTC,CSVETVGGGYTF
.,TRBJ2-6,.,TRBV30,TGTGCCTTGACAGCCTCTGGGGCCAACGTCCTGACTTTC,CALTASGANVLTF
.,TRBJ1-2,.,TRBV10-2,TGCGCCAGCAGGGATCCGGACTATGGCTACACCTTC,CASRDPDYGYTF
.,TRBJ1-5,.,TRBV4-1,TGCGCCAGCAGCCACGGGGCGCGCAATCAGCCCCAGCATTTT,CASSHGARNQPQHF
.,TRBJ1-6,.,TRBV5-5,TGTGCCAGCAGCTTGGAGGGCTCCTATAATTCACCCCTCCACTTT,CASSLEGSYNSPLHF
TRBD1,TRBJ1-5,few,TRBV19,TGTGCCAGTAGTAGACAGGGGTTTAGGAGCAATCAGCCCCAGCATTTT,CASSRQGFRSNQPQHF
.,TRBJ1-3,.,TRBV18,TGTGCCAGCTCACCACCCACAGACGGAAACACCATATATTTT,CASSPPTDGNTIYF
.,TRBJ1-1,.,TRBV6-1,TGTGCCACCCTGGGGGGAGGGATGTACACTGAAGCTTTCTTT,CATLGGGMYTEAFF
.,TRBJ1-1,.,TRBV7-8,TGTGCCAGCAGCTTATTGGGGGGATTGAGGAACACTGAAGCTTTCTTT,CASSLLGGLRNTEAFF
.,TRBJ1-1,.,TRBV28,TGTGCCAGCAGTTTATACAGGGAGGGTGAAGCTTTCTTT,CASSLYREGEAFF
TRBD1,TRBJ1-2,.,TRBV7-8,TGTGCCAGCAGCTTAGGGACAGGGGGTAGAGGCTACACCTTC,CASSLGTGGRGYTF
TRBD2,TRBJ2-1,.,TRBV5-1,TGCGCCAGCAGCCTAGTACTAGCGGGGAACAATGAGCAGTTCTTC,CASSLVLAGNNEQFF
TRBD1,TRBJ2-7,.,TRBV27,TGTGCCAGCAGTCCCATGACAGGGGACGAGCAGTACTTC,CASSPMTGDEQYF
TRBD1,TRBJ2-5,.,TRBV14,TGTGCCAGCAGCCAAGCGTCCACTGGGACAGGGGAAAGGGAGACCCAGTACTTC,CASSQASTGTGERETQYF
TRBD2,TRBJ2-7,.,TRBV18,TGTGCCAGCTCACCTCGATACCTAGCGGGAGGGCTTCCTTCCTACGAGCAGTACTTC,CASSPRYLAGGLPSYEQYF
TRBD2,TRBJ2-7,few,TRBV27,TGTGCCAGCAGTTCAGGCGGGGGAGGGTCCTACGAGCAGTACTTC,CASSSGGGGSYEQYF
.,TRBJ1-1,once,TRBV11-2,TGTGCCAGCAGCCCGGGGGCTACCAACACTGAAGCTTTCTTT,CASSPGATNTEAFF
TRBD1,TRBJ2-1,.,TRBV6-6,TGTGCCAGCAGTTACTCGAGAGGGGGCGCGAATGAGCAGTTCTTC,CASSYSRGGANEQFF
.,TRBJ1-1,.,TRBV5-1,TGCGCCAGCAGCTCATCGCGGACAGTCGATTCTGAAGCTTTCTTT,CASSSSRTVDSEAFF
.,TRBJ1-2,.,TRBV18,TGTGCCAGCTCACCGCAGTTGGGGCGCGAGAATGGCTACACCTTC,CASSPQLGRENGYTF
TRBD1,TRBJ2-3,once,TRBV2,TGTGCCAGCATCTTAGACAGGGGGAAAGTAGATACGCAGTATTTT,CASILDRGKVDTQYF
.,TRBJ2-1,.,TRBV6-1,TGTGCCAGCAGTGAAGGTGGGACCGGGAACAATGAGCAGTTCTTC,CASSEGGTGNNEQFF
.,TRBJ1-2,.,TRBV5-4,TGTGCCAGCAGTAAACCGCAGGGGAACTATGGCTACACCTTC,CASSKPQGNYGYTF
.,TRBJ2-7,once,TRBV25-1,TGTGCCAGCAGTGAATACGGGGCGACGGGGCAGTACTTC,CASSEYGATGQYF
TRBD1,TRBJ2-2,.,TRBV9,TGTGCCAGCAGCGTGGGAGACAGGGTCACCGGGGAGCTGTTTTTT,CASSVGDRVTGELFF
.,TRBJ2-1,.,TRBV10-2,TGCGCCAGCAGGGGGTTAGGTGGTCAGTTCTTC,CASRGLGGQFF
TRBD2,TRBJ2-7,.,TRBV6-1,TGTGCCAGCACGGCTAGCGGTTTATACGAGCAGTACTTC,CASTASGLYEQYF
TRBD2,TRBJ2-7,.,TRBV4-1,TGCGCCAGCAGCCATTTGTCTAGCGGGGGGGCCCACGAGCAGTACTTC,CASSHLSSGGAHEQYF
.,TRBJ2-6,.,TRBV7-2,TGTGCCAGCAGCTTGCGTGCCTCTGGGGCCAACGTCCTGACTTTC,CASSLRASGANVLTF
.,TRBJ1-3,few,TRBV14,TGTGCCAGCAGCCAAGATCTGATTCCGGCGGGGTTATATTTT,CASSQDLIPAGLYF